This T cell receptor beta chain was documented in a study of shared clonotypes between healthy human individuals. Germline V lookup: CDR1 SEHNR, CDR2 FQNEAQ (reference sequence). This CDR3 is built from 12 residues. V gave up 2 bases and J gave up 4 bases, with 2 bases separating them. Method: immunoSEQ multiplex PCR; TCRdb's copy keeps in-frame clones and lacks some. The sample includes some 480,000 clones, 70% to 85% of them seen just once. The study drew all its donors from Caucasian adults living in Nashville, Tennessee. V usage is TRBV7-9 and J usage is TRBJ2-2; the D is unclear. This receptor was taken from a woman in her thirties or forties in good health. Some clones in this sample may be carry-over from other donors' samples. Sequenced: PBMCs. The CDR3 region is CASSLITGELFF. The CDR3 DNA sequence: TGTGCCAGCAGCTTAATCACCGGGGAGCTGTTTTTT.